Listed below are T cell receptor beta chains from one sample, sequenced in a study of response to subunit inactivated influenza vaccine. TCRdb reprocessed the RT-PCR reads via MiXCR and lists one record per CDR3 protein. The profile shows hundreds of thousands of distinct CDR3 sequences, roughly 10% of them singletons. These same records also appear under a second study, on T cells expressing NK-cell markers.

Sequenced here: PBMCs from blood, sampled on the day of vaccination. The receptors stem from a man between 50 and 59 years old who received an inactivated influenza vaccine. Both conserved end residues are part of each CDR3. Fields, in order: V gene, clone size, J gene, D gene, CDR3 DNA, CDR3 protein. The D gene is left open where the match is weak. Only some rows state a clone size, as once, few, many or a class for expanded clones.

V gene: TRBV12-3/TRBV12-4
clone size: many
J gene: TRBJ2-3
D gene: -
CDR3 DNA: TGTGCCAGCACCGCCCATTCCAGCACAGATACGCAGTATTTT
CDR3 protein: CASTAHSSTDTQYF

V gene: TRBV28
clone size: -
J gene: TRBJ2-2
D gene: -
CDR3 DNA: TGTGCCAGCAGTTTTCTAGGGGCCGCGGGCATCGGGGAGCTGTTTTTT
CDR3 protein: CASSFLGAAGIGELFF

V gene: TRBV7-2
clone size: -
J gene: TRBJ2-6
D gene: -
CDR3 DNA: TGTGCCAGCAGCTTAGTTGTGGGACCTTCCAACGTCCTGACTTTC
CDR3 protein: CASSLVVGPSNVLTF

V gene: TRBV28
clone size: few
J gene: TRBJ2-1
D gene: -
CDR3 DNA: TGTGCCAGCAGTTTTCGAACGGGAGTCACTTACAATGAGCAGTTCTTC
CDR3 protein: CASSFRTGVTYNEQFF

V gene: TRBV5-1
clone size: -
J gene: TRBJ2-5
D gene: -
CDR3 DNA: TGCGCCAGCAGTTGGAAGGACGTCCAAGAGACCCAGTACTTC
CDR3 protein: CASSWKDVQETQYF

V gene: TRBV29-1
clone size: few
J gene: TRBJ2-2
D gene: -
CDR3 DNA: TGCAGCGCTCAGACCACAGGACCTAACACCGGGGAGCTGTTTTTT
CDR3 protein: CSAQTTGPNTGELFF

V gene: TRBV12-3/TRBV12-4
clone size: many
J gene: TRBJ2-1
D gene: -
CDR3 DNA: TGTGCCAGCAGGACGTGGGGGGGGGCTTCCTACAATGAGCAGTTCTTC
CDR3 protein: CASRTWGGASYNEQFF

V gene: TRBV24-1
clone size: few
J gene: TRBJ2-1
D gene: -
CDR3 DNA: TGTGCCACCAGTGAAACCGGGATGAGCTCCTACAATGAGCAGTTCTTC
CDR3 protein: CATSETGMSSYNEQFF

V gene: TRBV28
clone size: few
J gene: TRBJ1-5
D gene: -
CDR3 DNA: TGTGCCAGCAATGACAGTCTGGAGCCCCAGCATTTT
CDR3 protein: CASNDSLEPQHF

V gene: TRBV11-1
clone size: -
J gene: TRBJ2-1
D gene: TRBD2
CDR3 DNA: TGTGCCAGCAGCTTGCCTAGCGGGTATATACCCAGCTCCTACAATGAGCAGTTCTTC
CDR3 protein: CASSLPSGYIPSSYNEQFF

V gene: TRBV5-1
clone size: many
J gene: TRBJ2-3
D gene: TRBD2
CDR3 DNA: TGCGCCAGCAGCTTGGCCGGAAGAAGCGGGGGCTATTTT
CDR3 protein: CASSLAGRSGGYF